The clone carrying this TCR beta chain was recorded a few times. Its antigen is as yet unknown. The sample belongs to a study of beta chain features in type 1 diabetes. Study results and caveats: Type 1 diabetes patients had fewer VDJ junction insertions and more deletions. The naive, central memory and Treg TCRB repertoires showed an apparent similarity that was greater among patients than among healthy donors.

V was cut by 0 bases and J by 0 bases, with 10 bases left in between. Germline V CDR1 and CDR2: KGHSH, LQKENI. CDR3 length: 16 residues. Expressed TCRB transcripts were sequenced because the entire RNA isolate underwent reverse transcription. An average of approximately 3.4 million reads was obtained for naive, central memory and regulatory T cell samples. The data were produced by immunoSEQ multiplex PCR, yet TCRdb's version contains in-frame clones alone and is incomplete. The table shows fewer than 250,000 clones, with over 8.5% occurring only once. The chain recombines TRBV18 with TRBJ2-3; TRBD1 might be the D (6 bases). The receptor was derived from a woman aged 18-29 years in good health. The material sequenced was naive CD4+ T cells from blood. CDR3 amino acids: CASSPPGTTSTDTQYF. The CDR3 DNA is TGTGCCAGCTCACCACCGGGGACAACTAGCACAGATACGCAGTATTTT.